This TCR beta chain originates from a study of T cell responses to AZD1222 COVID-19 vaccine. Points on this clone: Its specificity is not known.

V gave up 4 bases and J gave up 5 bases; unmatched junction bases: 4. CDR1 is SGDLS, CDR2 YYNGEE, per germline. This CDR3 region has 14 residues. Broader study findings: It was only a handful of AZD1222 recipients who were seropositive at baseline. A mostly white British donor set with more females was recruited, and clonal diversity was possibly underestimated.

Clones were sequenced by immunoSEQ multiplex PCR, and TCRdb holds only the in-frame ones, with some missing. The sample shows about 76,000 clones, 88% of them seen only once. Sample: peripheral blood, taken on day 0 of AZD1222 vaccination. This rearrangement joins TRBV9 to TRBJ1-1, with TRBD1 identical over 11 bases. The TCR sequence derives from an adult in good health. The CDR3: CASSFGTGGTEAFF. CDR3 nucleotides: TGTGCCAGCAGCTTCGGGACAGGGGGAACTGAAGCTTTCTTT.